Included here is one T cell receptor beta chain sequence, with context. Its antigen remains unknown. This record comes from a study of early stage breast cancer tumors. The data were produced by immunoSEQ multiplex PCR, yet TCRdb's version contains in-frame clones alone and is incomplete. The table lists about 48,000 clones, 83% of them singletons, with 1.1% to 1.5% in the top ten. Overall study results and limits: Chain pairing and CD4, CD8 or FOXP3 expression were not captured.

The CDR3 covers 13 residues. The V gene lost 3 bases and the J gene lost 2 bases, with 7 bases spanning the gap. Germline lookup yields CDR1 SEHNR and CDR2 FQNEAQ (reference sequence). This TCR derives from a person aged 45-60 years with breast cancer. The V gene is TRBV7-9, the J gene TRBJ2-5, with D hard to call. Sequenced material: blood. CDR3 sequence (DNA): TGTGCCAGCAGCTTGTGGGGACAAGAGACCCAGTACTTC. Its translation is CASSLWGQETQYF.